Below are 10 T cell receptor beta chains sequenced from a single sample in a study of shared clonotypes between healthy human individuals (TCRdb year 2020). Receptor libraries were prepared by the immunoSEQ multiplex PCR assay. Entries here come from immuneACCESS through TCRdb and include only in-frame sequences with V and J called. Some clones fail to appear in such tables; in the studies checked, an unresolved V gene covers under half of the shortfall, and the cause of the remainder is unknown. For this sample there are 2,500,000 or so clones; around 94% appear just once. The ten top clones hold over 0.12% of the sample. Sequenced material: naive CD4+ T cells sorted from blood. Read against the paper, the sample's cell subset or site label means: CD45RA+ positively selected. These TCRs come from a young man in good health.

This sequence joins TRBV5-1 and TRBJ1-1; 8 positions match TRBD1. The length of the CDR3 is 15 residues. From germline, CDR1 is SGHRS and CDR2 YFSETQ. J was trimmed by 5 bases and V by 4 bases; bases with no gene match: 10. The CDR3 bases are TGCGCCAGCAGCCCGCGACAGGGGACGGGAACTGAAGCTTTCTTT. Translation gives CASSPRQGTGTEAFF.

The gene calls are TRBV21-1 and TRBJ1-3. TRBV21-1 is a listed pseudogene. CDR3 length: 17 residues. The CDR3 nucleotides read TGTGCCAGCAGCAAAGCCTGGACGGGTGACTCTGGAAACACCATATATTTT. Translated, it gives CASSKAWTGDSGNTIYF.

CDR3 protein: CASSRGLLEGYTF. Here the CDR3 DNA reads TGCGCCAGCAGCAGGGGACTCCTTGAGGGCTACACCTTC. The chain combines TRBV5-1 with TRBJ1-2; D may be TRBD1 (5 bases). The CDR3 is made up of 13 amino acids. Trimming pared 4 bases from V and 8 bases from J, leaving 15 bases between. Germline V gene data show CDR1 as SGHRS and CDR2 as YFSETQ.

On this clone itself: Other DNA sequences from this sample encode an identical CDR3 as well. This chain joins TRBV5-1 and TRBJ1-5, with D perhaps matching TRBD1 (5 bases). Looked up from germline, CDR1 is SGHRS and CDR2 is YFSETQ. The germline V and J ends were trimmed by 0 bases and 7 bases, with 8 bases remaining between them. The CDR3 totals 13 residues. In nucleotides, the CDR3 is TGCGCCAGCAGCTTGGCCGAGGGGCAGCCCCAGCATTTT. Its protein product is CASSLAEGQPQHF.

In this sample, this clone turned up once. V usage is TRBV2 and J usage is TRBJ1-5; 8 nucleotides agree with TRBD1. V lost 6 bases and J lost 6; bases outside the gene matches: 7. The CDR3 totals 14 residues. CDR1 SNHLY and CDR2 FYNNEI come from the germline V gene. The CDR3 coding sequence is TGTGCCAGCAGCTCCCAGGGGGCCGGTCAGCCCCAGCATTTT. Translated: CASSSQGAGQPQHF.

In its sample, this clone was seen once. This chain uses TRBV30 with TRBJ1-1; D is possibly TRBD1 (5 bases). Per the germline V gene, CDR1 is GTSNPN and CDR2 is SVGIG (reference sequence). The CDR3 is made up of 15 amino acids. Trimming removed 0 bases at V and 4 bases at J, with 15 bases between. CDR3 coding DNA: TGTGCCTGGAGTGTGCGGATAGGGGTTGGCACTGAAGCTTTCTTT. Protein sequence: CAWSVRIGVGTEAFF.

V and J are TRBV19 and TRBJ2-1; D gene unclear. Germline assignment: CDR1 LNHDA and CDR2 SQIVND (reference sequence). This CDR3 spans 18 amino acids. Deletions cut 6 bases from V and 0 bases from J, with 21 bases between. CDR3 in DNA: TGTGCCAGTAGGGAGAGTGGGCCAATAGTAGGCTCCTACAATGAGCAGTTCTTC. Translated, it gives CASRESGPIVGSYNEQFF.

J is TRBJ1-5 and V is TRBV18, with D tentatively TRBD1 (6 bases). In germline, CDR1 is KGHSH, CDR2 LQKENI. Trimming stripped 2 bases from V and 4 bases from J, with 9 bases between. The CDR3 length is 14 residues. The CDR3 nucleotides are TGTGCCAGCTCACCAGGACAGAGGAATCAGCCCCAGCATTTT. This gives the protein CASSPGQRNQPQHF. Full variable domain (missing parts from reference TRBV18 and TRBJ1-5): NAGVMQNPRHLVRRRGQEARLRCSPMKGHSHVYWYRQLPEEGLKFMVYLQKENIIDESGMPKERFSAEFPKEGPSILRIQQVVRGDSAAYFCASSPGQRNQPQHFGDGTRLSIL.

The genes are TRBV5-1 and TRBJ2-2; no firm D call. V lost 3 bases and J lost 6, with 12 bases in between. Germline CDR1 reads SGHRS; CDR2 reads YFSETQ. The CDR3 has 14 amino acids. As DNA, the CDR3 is TGCGCCAGCAGCTCCATCAAGGGCGCCGGGGAGCTGTTTTTT. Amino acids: CASSSIKGAGELFF.

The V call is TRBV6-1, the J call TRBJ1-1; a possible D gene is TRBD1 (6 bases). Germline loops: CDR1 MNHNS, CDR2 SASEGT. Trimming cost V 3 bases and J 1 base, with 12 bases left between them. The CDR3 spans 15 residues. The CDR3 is CASSERTAGNTEAFF. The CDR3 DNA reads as TGTGCCAGCAGTGAGAGGACAGCGGGGAACACTGAAGCTTTCTTT.